Listed below are T cell receptor beta chains from one sample, sequenced in a study of blood T cell repertoires in COVID-19. The assay was immunoSEQ multiplex PCR, and TCRdb's table has in-frame clones only and misses some. Found here are just over 300,000 clones, around 90% of them singletons; the top ten hold around 2.1%. The specimen was peripheral blood. The receptors shown here come from a man aged 18 to 35 with active or convalescent COVID-19. Both conserved end residues are part of each CDR3. Fields, in order: J gene, V gene, clone size, D gene, CDR3 DNA, CDR3 protein. A D gene is named only where the DNA matches it firmly. The size field is filled for only some rows; it gives once, few, many or a size class.

J: TRBJ1-2
V: TRBV5-1
size: NA
D: NA
DNA: TGCGCCAGCAGCTTTAATCTATATGGCTACACCTTC
CDR3: CASSFNLYGYTF

J: TRBJ2-2
V: TRBV14
size: few
D: TRBD1
DNA: TGTGCCAGCAGCCTCTTAGAGAACAGGGGAAGCACCGGGGAGCTGTTTTTT
CDR3: CASSLLENRGSTGELFF

J: TRBJ1-1
V: TRBV11-2
size: NA
D: NA
DNA: TGTGCCAGCAGCTTAGTCCGCGGCAGAAGAATGTTGAACACTGAAGCTTTCTTT
CDR3: CASSLVRGRRMLNTEAFF

J: TRBJ2-1
V: TRBV3-1/TRBV3-2
size: NA
D: TRBD2
DNA: TGTGCCAGCAGCCACCGGACTAGCGTGGGTGAGCAGTTCTTC
CDR3: CASSHRTSVGEQFF

J: TRBJ2-7
V: TRBV9
size: NA
D: NA
DNA: TGTGCCAGCAGCGTAGATTCGGGGGACGAGCAGTACTTC
CDR3: CASSVDSGDEQYF

J: TRBJ1-3
V: TRBV2
size: NA
D: TRBD1
DNA: TGTGCCAGCAGTACCCACAGGGGCTCTGGAAACACCATATATTTT
CDR3: CASSTHRGSGNTIYF

J: TRBJ1-5
V: TRBV4-1
size: NA
D: NA
DNA: TGCGCCAGCAGCCAAGTAACAAAGGGTGGGACACGAGATATTCTTGGCAATCAGCCCCAGCATTTT
CDR3: CASSQVTKGGTRDILGNQPQHF

J: TRBJ1-2
V: TRBV27
size: NA
D: NA
DNA: TGTGCCAGCATCAAAAGGGGTTCGTGGGGGCGGTTGGATGGCTACACCTTC
CDR3: CASIKRGSWGRLDGYTF

J: TRBJ1-6
V: TRBV4-3
size: NA
D: NA
DNA: TGCGCCAGCAGCTTCAGGAGGGCAGCCAATTCACCCCTCCACTTT
CDR3: CASSFRRAANSPLHF

J: TRBJ1-1
V: TRBV2
size: NA
D: NA
DNA: TGTGGGGGGAGGTGGAGTTTGAACACTGAAGCTTTCTTT
CDR3: CGGRWSLNTEAFF

J: TRBJ2-7
V: TRBV7-2
size: few
D: TRBD1
DNA: TGTGCCAGCAGCTCCGACAGGGGGAACTACGAGCAGTACTTC
CDR3: CASSSDRGNYEQYF

J: TRBJ2-3
V: TRBV10-3
size: NA
D: TRBD2
DNA: TGTGCCATCAGTGAGGCGGGACTAGCGGGAGAATCAGATACGCAGTATTTT
CDR3: CAISEAGLAGESDTQYF

J: TRBJ2-5
V: TRBV6-6
size: NA
D: NA
DNA: TGTGCCACAGTGTCCCATATAGGGGCTGAGGAGACCCAGTACTTC
CDR3: CATVSHIGAEETQYF

J: TRBJ2-7
V: TRBV7-6
size: NA
D: TRBD1
DNA: TGTGCCAGCAGCCTACAGACAGGGGCCAACTACGAGCAGTACTTC
CDR3: CASSLQTGANYEQYF

J: TRBJ2-2
V: TRBV4-1
size: NA
D: NA
DNA: TGCGCCAGCAGCCCCGGAGGGGGGGGGCCCGGGGAGCTGTTTTTT
CDR3: CASSPGGGGPGELFF

J: TRBJ1-3
V: TRBV3-1/TRBV3-2
size: NA
D: NA
DNA: TGTGCCAGCAGCCAAGCCCGCCTCGAGATAAGCTCTGGAAACACCATATATTTT
CDR3: CASSQARLEISSGNTIYF

J: TRBJ1-3
V: TRBV2
size: NA
D: NA
DNA: TGTGCCAGCAGTGAAGCCACTACGTCTGGAAACACCATATATTTT
CDR3: CASSEATTSGNTIYF

J: TRBJ2-7
V: TRBV19
size: NA
D: TRBD2
DNA: TGTGCCAGTAGTATCGAGAGCGGGGCCACCTACGAGCAGTACTTC
CDR3: CASSIESGATYEQYF